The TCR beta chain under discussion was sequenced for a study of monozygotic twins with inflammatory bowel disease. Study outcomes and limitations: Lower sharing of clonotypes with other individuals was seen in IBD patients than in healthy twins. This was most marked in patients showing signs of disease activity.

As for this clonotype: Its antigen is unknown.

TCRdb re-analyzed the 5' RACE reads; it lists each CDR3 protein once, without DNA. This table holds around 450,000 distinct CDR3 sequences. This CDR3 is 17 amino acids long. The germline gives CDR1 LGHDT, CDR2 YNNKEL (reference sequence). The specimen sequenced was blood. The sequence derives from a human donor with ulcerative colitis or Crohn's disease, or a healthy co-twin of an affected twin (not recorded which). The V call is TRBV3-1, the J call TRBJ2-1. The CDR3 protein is CASSQASMLGLYNEQFF.